This T cell receptor (beta chain) was captured in a study of T-cell reconstitution after alpha-beta-depleted transplantation in children (dated by TCRdb to about 2016). Describing the broader study: Using TCR repertoire profiling, the study quantitatively followed how T-cell immune reconstitution unfolded in children after TCRalphabeta/CD19-depleted allogeneic hematopoietic cell transplantation.

V loses 1 base, J loses 6 bases, and the germline ends lie 10 bases apart. The CDR3 runs 13 amino acids, cysteine and phenylalanine included. Only CDR3 DNA is held: 39 bases, read in frame from base 1. Library preparation used PCR. The data were produced on an Illumina HiSeq 2500. To normalize quantification of the TCRbeta repertoire, the TCR libraries were built with molecular barcoding that relied on unique molecular identifiers. TCRdb applied fastp at Q25 and MiXCR to the public reads, then kept only in-frame beta chains. When rows share a CDR3 protein, they turn into one entry using the most common DNA and genes. The sample records more than 550,000 distinct CDR3 sequences, over 9.5% of which are singletons. Of the sample, approximately 4.1% falls within the top ten clones. This clonotype was seen repeatedly, ten times or more. Its antigen target is currently unknown. No clone much larger than this one lies a single base away; base qualities are absent.

The V and J segments used are TRBV12-3 or TRBV12-4 and TRBJ2-7; the D segment cannot be called with confidence. The receptor was isolated from a human donor who donated a stem cell graft to a child with acute myeloid leukemia. This material consisted of PBMCs from the stem cell graft donor, taken from the stem cell graft. At the DNA level, the sequence is TGTGCCAGCAGTTTAGGACATGAAATCGAGCAGTACTTC. The translation is CASSLGHEIEQYF.